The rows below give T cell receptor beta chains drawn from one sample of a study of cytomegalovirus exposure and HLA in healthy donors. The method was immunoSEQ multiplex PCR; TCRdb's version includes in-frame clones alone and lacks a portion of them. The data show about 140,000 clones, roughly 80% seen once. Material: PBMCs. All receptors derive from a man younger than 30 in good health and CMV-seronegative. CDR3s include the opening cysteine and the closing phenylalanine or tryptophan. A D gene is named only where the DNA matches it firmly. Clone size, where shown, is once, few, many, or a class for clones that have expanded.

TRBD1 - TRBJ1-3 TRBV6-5 TGTGCCAGCAGCCGACAGGGCCTCGGAAACACCATATATTTT CASSRQGLGNTIYF
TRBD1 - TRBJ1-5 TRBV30 TGTGCCTGGAGTCAACAGGGGAGTCAGCCCCAGCATTTT CAWSQQGSQPQHF
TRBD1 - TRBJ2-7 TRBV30 TGTGCCTGGAGTTACCTTACAGGGGGCGCTTTGCACGAGCAGTACTTC CAWSYLTGGALHEQYF
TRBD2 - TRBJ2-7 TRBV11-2 TGTGCCAGCAGCTCTGGACTAGCCGCCGAGCAGTACTTC CASSSGLAAEQYF
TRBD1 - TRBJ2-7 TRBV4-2 TGTGCCAGCAGGGCAGGGGGCAGCCGTCTTTACTTC CASRAGGSRLYF
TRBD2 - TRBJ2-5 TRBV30 TGTGCCTGGACCACTTGGGGGGGGGAGACCCAGTACTTC CAWTTWGGETQYF
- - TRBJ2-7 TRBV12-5 TGTGCTAGTGGTTTGGTTCGAGGGCGCGAGCAGTACTTC CASGLVRGREQYF
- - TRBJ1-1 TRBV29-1 TGCAGCGTTGAACGGGGTCTTTTGAACACTGAAGCTTTCTTT CSVERGLLNTEAFF
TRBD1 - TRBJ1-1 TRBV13 TGTGCCAGCAGCTGGCCAGGGGGGAACACTGAAGCTTTCTTT CASSWPGGNTEAFF
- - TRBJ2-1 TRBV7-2 TGTGCCAGCAGCTTAGCCCAGGGGAGGGGGTACAATGAGCAGTTCTTC CASSLAQGRGYNEQFF
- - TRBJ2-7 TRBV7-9 TGTGCCAGCTCCAGGACACCGACCCACGAGCAGTACTTC CASSRTPTHEQYF
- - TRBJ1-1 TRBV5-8 TGTGCCAGCAGATATACAATGAACACTGAAGCTTTCTTT CASRYTMNTEAFF
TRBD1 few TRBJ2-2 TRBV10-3 TGTGCCATCAGTGAAGGGCAGGGGGCGCGCACCGGGGAGCTGTTTTTT CAISEGQGARTGELFF
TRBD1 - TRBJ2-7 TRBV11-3 TGTGCCAGCAGCCGCGGGACAGGGGAGCATGAGCAGTACTTC CASSRGTGEHEQYF
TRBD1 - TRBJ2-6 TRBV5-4 TGTGCCAGCAGCCCGATGGGACAGGGTCGCTCTGGGGCCAACGTCCTGACTTTC CASSPMGQGRSGANVLTF
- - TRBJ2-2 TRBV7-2 TGTGCCAGCAGCTCCGTTCCCTTACAGGGATGGGGGGAGCTGTTTTTT CASSSVPLQGWGELFF
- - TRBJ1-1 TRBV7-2 TGTGCCAGCAGCTTTGCGGGGGCGGGTACTGAAGCTTTCTTT CASSFAGAGTEAFF
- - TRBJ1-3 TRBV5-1 TGCGCCAGCAGCTTGGACAGGGATCGGGGAAACACCATATATTTT CASSLDRDRGNTIYF
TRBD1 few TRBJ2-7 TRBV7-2 TGTGCCAGCAGCCTATACCAGGGGGCCAACTCCTACGAGCAGTACTTC CASSLYQGANSYEQYF
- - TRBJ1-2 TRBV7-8 TGTGCCAGCAGTTCGGACACCACGATGTTCTATGGCTACACCTTC CASSSDTTMFYGYTF
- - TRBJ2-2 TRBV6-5 TGTGCCAGCAGACGATGGGGGGACTGGGGGCTGTTTTTT CASRRWGDWGLFF
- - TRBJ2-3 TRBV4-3 TGCGCCAGCAGCCAAGATTTCACAGGGAGCACAGATACGCAGTATTTT CASSQDFTGSTDTQYF
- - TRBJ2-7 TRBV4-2 TGTGCCAGCAGCCAAGACTTCCGGAGCACCTACGAGCAGTACTTC CASSQDFRSTYEQYF
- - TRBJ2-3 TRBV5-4 TGTGCCAGCAGCTCAGACAGACCAGATACGCAGTATTTT CASSSDRPDTQYF
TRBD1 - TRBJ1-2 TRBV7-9 TGTGCCAGCACCAGGGGGTCTAACTATGGCTACACCTTC CASTRGSNYGYTF
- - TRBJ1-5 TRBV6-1 TGTGCCAGCAGTCCAACCCCACAGGGTAATCAGCCCCAGCATTTT CASSPTPQGNQPQHF
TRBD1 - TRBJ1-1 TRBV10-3 TGTGCCATCAGTGAGTCAAAAGGACAGGGGGGAGATAGGAGGGTCACTGAAGCTTTCTTT CAISESKGQGGDRRVTEAFF
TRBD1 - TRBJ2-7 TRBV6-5 TGTGCCAGCAGTTACCGGGACAGGAGCTACGAGCAGTACTTC CASSYRDRSYEQYF
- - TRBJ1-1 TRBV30 TGTGCCTGGAGTGTACGAGGGATTGGTGAAGCTTTCTTT CAWSVRGIGEAFF
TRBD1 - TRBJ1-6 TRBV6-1 TGTGCCAGCAGTGCCGCCGGGACAGATAATTCACCCCTCCACTTT CASSAAGTDNSPLHF
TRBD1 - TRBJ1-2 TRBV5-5 TGTGCCAGCAGCCTGGGACAGGGGGGGAACTATGGCTACACCTTC CASSLGQGGNYGYTF
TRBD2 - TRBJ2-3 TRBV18 TGTGCCAGCTCACCGGGAGGGGCTGACACAGATACGCAGTATTTT CASSPGGADTDTQYF
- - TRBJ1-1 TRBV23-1 TGCGCCAGCAGGACTTCCACAGGGAACACTGAAGCTTTCTTT CASRTSTGNTEAFF
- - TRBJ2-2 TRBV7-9 TGTGCCAGCAGCCCAGAAGGGGCCGGGGAGCTGTTTTTT CASSPEGAGELFF
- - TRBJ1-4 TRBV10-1 TGCGCCAGCTTCAATGTCCGGATGAGGAAACTGTTTTTT CASFNVRMRKLFF
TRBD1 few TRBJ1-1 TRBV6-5 TGTGCCAGCAGTTTCCGGGACAGGACCTTTGAAGCTTTCTTT CASSFRDRTFEAFF
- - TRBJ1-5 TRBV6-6 TGTGCCAGCAGTTACACGGGGGTACATCAACCCCAGCATTTT CASSYTGVHQPQHF
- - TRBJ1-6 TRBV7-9 TGTGCCAGCAGCTTAGGGACAGCCCTTGTTATTAATTCACCCCTCCACTTT CASSLGTALVINSPLHF
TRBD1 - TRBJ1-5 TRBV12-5 TGTGCTAGTGGCCGGGCCGTCGGGACAGGGCAGCCCCAGCATTTT CASGRAVGTGQPQHF
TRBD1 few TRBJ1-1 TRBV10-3 TGTGCCATCAGTCGGGACAGCGCGGCTGAAGCTTTCTTT CAISRDSAAEAFF
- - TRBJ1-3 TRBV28 TGTGCCAGCAGTTTGGACAGACTTAAGGCTGGAAGCACCATATATTTT CASSLDRLKAGSTIYF
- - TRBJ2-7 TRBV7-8 TGTGCCAGCAGTGTGAGGAGCCCCTCTCGGGAGCAGTACTTC CASSVRSPSREQYF
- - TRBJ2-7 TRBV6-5 TGTGCCAGCTCCCCTGAGAAAGCAGCGGATGAGCAGTACTTC CASSPEKAADEQYF
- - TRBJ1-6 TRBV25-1 TGTGCCAGCAGTGACCTGCAGGGTGGGGCCCTCCACTTT CASSDLQGGALHF
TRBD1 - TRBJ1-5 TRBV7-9 TGTGCCAGCAGCTTAGGGACAGGGGAACAGCCCCAGCATTTT CASSLGTGEQPQHF
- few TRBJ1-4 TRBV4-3 TGCGCCAGCAGCCGGGCTGCTAATGAAAAACTGTTTTTT CASSRAANEKLFF
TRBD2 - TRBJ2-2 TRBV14 TGTGCCAGCAGCCGGAACAGCCCAAGGCGGGGGTTCGGGGAGCTGTTTTTT CASSRNSPRRGFGELFF
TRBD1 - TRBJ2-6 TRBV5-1 TGCGCCAGCAGCTTAAACAGGGGGAACTCTGGGGCCAACGTCCTGACTTTC CASSLNRGNSGANVLTF
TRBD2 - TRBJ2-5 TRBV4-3 TGCGCCAGCAGCCATTCAACTAGCGGGGGGGGACAAGAGACCCAGTACTTC CASSHSTSGGGQETQYF
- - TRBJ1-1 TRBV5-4 TGTGCCAGCAGCTCAGGGAGGCGAGGGCTACATGGGAACACTGAAGCTTTCTTT CASSSGRRGLHGNTEAFF
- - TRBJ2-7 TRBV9 TGTGCCAGCAGCGCACAACCGGGACAATCCTACGAGCAGTACTTC CASSAQPGQSYEQYF
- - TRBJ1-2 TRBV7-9 TGTGCCAGCAGCTTATGGACAGAGGGGCCTAACTATGGCTACACCTTC CASSLWTEGPNYGYTF
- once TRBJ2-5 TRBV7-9 TGTGCCAACTCCCCTTGGGAGACCCAGTACTTC CANSPWETQYF
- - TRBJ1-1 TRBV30 TGTGCCTGGAGTGTACAGGTGGTCACTGAAGCTTTCTTT CAWSVQVVTEAFF
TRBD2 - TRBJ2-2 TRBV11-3 TGTGCCAGCAGCTTACCAGGGACTCGGGGGGGCGCGGGCGGGGAGCTGTTTTTT CASSLPGTRGGAGGELFF